This TCR beta chain is from a study of OX40 agonist ivuxolimab in advanced cancers. Per the germline V gene, CDR1 is SQVTM and CDR2 is ANQGSEA. CDR3 length: 14 residues. The germline V and J ends were trimmed by 3 bases and 4 bases, with 14 bases remaining between them. Patients with autoimmune history or systemic immunosuppression were excluded. The timepoints at which blood was sampled were baseline, cycle 4 day 1, and cycle 7 day 1. About this clone: Its specificity is not known.

Measured with immunoSEQ multiplex PCR; TCRdb has only the in-frame clones, and not every one. The data contain some 66,000 clones, about four fifths of them singletons. Notes on the study in general: Also showing low normalized T-cell clonal expansion were some of the nonresponders.

The clonotype originates from an adult with an advanced solid tumor such as melanoma, head and neck, liver or kidney cancer. The sequencing here drew on CD4+ or CD8+ T cells sorted from blood, taken in a trial of the OX40 agonist ivuxolimab. V is TRBV29-1 and J is TRBJ2-3; a weak D match, TRBD2 (6 bases). DNA of the CDR3: TGCAGCGTTGAGACAATGGGAGGTTCAGATACGCAGTATTTT. Protein product: CSVETMGGSDTQYF.